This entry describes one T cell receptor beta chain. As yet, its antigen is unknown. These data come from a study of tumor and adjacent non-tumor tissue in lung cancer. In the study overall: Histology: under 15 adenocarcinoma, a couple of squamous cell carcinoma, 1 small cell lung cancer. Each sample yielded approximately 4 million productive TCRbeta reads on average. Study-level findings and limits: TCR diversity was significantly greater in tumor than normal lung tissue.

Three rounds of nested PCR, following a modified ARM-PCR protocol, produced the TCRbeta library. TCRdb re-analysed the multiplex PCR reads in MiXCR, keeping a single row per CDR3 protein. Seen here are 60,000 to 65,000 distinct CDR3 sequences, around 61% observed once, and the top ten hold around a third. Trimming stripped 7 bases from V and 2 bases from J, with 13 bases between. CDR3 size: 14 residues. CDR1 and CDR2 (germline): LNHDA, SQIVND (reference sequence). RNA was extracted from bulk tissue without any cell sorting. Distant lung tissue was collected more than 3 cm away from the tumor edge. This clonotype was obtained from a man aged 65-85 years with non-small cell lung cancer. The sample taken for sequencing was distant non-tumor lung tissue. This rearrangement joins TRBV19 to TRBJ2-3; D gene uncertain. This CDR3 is CASTEAKLTDTQYF. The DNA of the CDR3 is TGTGCCAGTACGGAAGCGAAACTCACAGATACGCAGTATTTT.